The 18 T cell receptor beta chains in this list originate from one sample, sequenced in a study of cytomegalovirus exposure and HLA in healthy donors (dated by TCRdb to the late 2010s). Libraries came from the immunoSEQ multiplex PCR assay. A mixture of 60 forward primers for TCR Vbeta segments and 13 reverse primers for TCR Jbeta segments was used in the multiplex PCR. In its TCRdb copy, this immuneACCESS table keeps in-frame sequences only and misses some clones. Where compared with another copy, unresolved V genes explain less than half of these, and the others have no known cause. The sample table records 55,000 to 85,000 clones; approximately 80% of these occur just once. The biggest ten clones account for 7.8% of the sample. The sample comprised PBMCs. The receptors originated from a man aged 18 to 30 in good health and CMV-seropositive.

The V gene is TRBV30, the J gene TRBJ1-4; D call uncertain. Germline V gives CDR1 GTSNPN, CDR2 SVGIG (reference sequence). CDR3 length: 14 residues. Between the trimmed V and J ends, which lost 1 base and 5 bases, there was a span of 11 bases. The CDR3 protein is CAWSGATVNEKLFF. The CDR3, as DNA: TGTGCCTGGAGTGGAGCTACAGTAAATGAAAAACTGTTTTTT.

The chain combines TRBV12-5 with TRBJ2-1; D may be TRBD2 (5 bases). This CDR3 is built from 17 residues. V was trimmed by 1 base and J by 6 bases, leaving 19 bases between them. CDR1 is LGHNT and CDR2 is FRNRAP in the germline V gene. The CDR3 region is CASGLAHDEGSLNEQFF. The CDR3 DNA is TGTGCTAGTGGTTTGGCCCACGACGAGGGCAGCCTCAATGAGCAGTTCTTC.

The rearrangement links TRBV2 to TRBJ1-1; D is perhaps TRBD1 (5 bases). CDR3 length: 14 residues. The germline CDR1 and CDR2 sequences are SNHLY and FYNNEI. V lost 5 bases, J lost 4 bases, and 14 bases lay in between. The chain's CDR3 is CASSRTEGATEAFF. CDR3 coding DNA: TGTGCCAGCAGTAGGACCGAAGGGGCCACTGAAGCTTTCTTT.

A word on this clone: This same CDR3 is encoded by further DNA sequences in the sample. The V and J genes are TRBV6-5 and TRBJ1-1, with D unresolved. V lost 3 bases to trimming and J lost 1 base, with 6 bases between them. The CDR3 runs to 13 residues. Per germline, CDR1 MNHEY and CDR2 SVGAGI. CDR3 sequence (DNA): TGTGCCAGCAGTTATGAGGGGAACACTGAAGCTTTCTTT. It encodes CASSYEGNTEAFF.

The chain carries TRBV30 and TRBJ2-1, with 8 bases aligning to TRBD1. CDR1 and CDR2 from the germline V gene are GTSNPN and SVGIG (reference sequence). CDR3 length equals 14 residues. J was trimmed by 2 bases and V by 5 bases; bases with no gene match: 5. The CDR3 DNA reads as TGTGCCTGGTGGACAGGGAGTCCCTACAATGAGCAGTTCTTC. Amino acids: CAWWTGSPYNEQFF.

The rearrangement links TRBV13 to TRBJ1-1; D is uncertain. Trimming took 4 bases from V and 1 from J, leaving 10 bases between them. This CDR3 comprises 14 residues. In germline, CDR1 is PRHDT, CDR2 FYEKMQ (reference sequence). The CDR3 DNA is TGTGCCAGCAGCTCCCGGGAGGGGAACACTGAAGCTTTCTTT. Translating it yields CASSSREGNTEAFF.

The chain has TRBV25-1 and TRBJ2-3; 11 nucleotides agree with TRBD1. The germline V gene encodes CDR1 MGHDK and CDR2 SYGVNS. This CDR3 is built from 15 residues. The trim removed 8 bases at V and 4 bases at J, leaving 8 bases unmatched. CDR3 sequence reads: CASPRRTGGPDTQYF. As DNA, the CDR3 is TGTGCCAGCCCCCGCCGGACAGGGGGCCCAGATACGCAGTATTTT.

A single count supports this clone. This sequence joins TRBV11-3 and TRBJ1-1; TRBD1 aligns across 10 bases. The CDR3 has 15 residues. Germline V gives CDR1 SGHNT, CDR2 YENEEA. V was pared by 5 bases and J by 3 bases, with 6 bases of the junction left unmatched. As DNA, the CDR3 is TGTGCCAGCAGCCAGACAGGGGGCCAGGACACTGAAGCTTTCTTT. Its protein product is CASSQTGGQDTEAFF.

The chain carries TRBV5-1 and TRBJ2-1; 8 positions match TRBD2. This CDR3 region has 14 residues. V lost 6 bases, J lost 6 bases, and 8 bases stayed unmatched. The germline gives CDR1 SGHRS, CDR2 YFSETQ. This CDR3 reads CASKRSGSINEQFF. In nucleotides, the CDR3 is TGCGCCAGCAAGAGGAGCGGGAGTATCAATGAGCAGTTCTTC. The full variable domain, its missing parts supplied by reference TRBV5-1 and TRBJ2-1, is KAGVTQTPRYLIKTRGQQVTLSCSPISGHRSVSWYQQTPGQGLQFLFEYFSETQRNKGNFPGRFSGRQFSNSRSEMNVSTLELGDSALYLCASKRSGSINEQFFGPGTRLTVL.

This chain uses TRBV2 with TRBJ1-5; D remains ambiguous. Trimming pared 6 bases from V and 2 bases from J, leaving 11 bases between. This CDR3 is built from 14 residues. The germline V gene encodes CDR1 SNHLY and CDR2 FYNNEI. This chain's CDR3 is CASRREKGNQPQHF. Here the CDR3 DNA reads TGTGCCAGCAGACGGGAAAAGGGCAATCAGCCCCAGCATTTT.

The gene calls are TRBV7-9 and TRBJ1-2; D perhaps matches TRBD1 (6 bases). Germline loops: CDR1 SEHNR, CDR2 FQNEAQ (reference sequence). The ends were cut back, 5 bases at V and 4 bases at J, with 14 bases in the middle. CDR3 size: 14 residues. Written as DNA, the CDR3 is TGTGCCAGCAGCCCCCCGGGACAACGCTATGGCTACACCTTC. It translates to CASSPPGQRYGYTF.

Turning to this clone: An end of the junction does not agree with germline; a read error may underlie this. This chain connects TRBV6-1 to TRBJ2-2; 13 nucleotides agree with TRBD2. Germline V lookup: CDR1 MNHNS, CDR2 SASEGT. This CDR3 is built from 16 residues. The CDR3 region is CASSGLAGGNTGKLFF. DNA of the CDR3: TGTGCCAGCAGTGGACTAGCGGGAGGAAACACCGGGAAGCTGTTTTTT.

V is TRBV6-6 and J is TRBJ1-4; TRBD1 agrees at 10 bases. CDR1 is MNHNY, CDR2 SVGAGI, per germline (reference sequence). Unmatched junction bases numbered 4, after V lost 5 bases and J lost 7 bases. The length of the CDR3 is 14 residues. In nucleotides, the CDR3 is TGTGCCAGCAGTACCGGACAGGGGGGTGAAAAACTGTTTTTT. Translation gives CASSTGQGGEKLFF.

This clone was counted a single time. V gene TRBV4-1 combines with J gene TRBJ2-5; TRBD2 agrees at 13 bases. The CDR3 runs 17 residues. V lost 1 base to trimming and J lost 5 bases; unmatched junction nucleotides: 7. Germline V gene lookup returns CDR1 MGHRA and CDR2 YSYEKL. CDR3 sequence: CASSQGTSGGAWETQYF. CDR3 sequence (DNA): TGCGCCAGCAGCCAAGGAACTAGCGGGGGGGCTTGGGAGACCCAGTACTTC.

Here the CDR3 reads CAISIQGNTEAFF. DNA of the CDR3: TGTGCCATCTCCATCCAGGGGAACACTGAAGCTTTCTTT. V usage is TRBV28 and J usage is TRBJ1-1, with a weak D call TRBD1 (5 bases). The ends were cut back, 10 bases at V and 1 base at J, with 13 bases in the middle. The CDR3 runs to 13 residues. Germline V gives CDR1 MDHEN, CDR2 SYDVKM.

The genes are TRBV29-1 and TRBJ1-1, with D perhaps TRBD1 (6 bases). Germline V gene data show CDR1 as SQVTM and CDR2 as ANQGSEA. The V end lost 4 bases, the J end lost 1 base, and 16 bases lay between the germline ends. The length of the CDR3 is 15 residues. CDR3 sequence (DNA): TGCAGCGTTGGGGGGCTAAGGGAAGGGAACACTGAAGCTTTCTTT. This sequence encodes CSVGGLREGNTEAFF.

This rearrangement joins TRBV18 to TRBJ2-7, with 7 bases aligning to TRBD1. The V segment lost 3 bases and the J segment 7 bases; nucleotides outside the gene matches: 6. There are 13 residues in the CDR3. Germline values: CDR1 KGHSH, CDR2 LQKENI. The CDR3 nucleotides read TGTGCCAGCTCACCCCCAACAGGGGAAGAGCAGTACTTC. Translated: CASSPPTGEEQYF.

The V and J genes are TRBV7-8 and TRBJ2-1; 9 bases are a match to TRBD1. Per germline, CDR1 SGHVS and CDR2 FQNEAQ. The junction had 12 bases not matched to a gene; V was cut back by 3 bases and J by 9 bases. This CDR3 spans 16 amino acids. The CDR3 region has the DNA TGTGCCAGCAGCTTCCCGTGGTACAGGGGGCAGGGTGAGCAGTTCTTC. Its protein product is CASSFPWYRGQGEQFF.